This T cell receptor (beta chain) is drawn from a study of blood T cell repertoires in COVID-19. Overall study context: PBMCs, B-cell-depleted T cells, or T cells were the source of the cDNA or gDNA that made up the material.

Details on this clone: Other DNA sequences in the sample encode the same CDR3.

Only in-frame clones appear in the TCRdb table, and some are missing; sequencing was by immunoSEQ multiplex PCR. The sample yields approximately 75,000 clones, 80% to 90% seen once. Sequenced material: peripheral blood. This receptor was identified in a man aged 55 to 69 with acute or convalescent COVID-19.

The CDR3 DNA sequence: TGTGCCAGCAGCCAAGATGTCGGACAGTCCTACGAGCAGTACTTC. Residues: CASSQDVGQSYEQYF. This chain joins TRBV14 and TRBJ2-7, with D perhaps matching TRBD1 (6 bases). Trimming removed 0 bases at V and 1 base at J, with 10 bases between. The V gene's germline CDR1 is SGHDN and CDR2 FVKESK. CDR3 length: 15 amino acids.